The sequence of this T cell receptor (beta chain) was determined in a study of T cells in Graves' hyperthyroidism and ophthalmopathy. The investigators amplified TCR beta CDR3 regions from RNA transcripts. First-round RT-PCR with HTBI primers amplified the TCR CDR3 region. From the multiplex PCR reads, TCRdb called clonotypes with MiXCR, one entry per CDR3 protein. The repertoire holds around 280,000 distinct CDR3 sequences, with roughly an eighth as singletons. The germline gives CDR1 SEHNR, CDR2 FQNEAQ (reference sequence). V dropped 4 bases and J dropped 4; count of bases not matched to a gene: 5. There are 14 residues in the CDR3.

The rearrangement joins TRBV7-9 to TRBJ2-3; the match to TRBD1 covers 7 bases. What was sequenced was blood. The sequence derives from a woman in her forties with Graves' hyperthyroidism. Here the CDR3 reads CASSSGQVADTQYF. In nucleotides, the CDR3 is TGTGCCAGCAGCTCCGGACAGGTTGCAGATACGCAGTATTTT.